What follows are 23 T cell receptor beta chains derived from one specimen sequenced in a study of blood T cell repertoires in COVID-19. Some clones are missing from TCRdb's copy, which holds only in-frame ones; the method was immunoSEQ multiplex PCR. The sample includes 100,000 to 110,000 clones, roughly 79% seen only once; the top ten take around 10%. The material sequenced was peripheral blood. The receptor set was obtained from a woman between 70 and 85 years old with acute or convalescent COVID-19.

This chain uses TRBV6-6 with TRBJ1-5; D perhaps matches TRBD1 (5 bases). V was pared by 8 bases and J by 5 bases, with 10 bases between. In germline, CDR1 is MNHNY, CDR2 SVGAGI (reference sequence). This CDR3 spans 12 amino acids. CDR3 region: CASSTGDQPQHF. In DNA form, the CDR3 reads TGTGCCAGCTCAACAGGAGATCAGCCCCAGCATTTT.

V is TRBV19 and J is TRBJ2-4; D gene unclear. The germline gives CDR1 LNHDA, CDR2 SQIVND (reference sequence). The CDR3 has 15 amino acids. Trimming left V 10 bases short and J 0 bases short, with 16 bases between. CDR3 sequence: CATATSLLAKNIQYF. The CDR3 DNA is TGTGCCACTGCCACGAGCCTTCTAGCCAAAAACATTCAGTACTTC.

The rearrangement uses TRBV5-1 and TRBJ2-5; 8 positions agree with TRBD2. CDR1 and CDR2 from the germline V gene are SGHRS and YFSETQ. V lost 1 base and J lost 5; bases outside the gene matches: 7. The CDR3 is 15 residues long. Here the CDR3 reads CASSLTTSVIETQYF. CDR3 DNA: TGCGCCAGCAGCTTGACGACTAGCGTGATCGAGACCCAGTACTTC.

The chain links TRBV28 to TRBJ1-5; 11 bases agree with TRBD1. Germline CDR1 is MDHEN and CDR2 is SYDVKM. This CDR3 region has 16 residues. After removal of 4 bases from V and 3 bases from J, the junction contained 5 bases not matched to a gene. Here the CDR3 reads CASSSGGQGANQPQHF. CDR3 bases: TGTGCCAGCAGTTCGGGAGGACAGGGGGCCAATCAGCCCCAGCATTTT.

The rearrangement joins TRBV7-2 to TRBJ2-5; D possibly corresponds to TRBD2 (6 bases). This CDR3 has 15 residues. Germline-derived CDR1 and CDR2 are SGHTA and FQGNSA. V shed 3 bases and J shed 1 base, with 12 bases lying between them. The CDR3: CASSLVAEIQETQYF. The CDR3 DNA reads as TGTGCCAGCAGCTTGGTAGCGGAGATCCAAGAGACCCAGTACTTC.

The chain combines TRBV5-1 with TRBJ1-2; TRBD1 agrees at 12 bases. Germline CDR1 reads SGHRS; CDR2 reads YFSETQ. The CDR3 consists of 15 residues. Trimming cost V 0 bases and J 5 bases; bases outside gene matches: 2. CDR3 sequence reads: CASSLEGQGAYGYTF. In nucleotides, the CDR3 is TGCGCCAGCAGCTTGGAGGGACAGGGGGCATATGGCTACACCTTC.

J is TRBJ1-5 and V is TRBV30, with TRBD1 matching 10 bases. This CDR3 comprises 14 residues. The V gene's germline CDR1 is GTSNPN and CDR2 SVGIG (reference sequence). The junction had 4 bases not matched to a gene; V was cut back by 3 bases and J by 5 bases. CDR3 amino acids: CAWSAGTGDQPQHF. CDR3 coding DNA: TGTGCCTGGAGCGCCGGGACAGGGGATCAGCCCCAGCATTTT.

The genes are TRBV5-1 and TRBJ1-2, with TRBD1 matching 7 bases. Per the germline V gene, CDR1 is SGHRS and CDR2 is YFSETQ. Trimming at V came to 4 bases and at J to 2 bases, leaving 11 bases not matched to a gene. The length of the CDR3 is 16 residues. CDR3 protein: CASSPPGRGNNYGYTF. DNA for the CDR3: TGCGCCAGCAGCCCCCCCGGCAGGGGGAACAACTATGGCTACACCTTC.

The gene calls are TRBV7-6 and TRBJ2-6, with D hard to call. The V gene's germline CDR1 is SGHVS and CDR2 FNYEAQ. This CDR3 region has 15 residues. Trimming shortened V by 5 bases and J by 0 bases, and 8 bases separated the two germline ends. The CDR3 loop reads CASSALGSGANVLTF. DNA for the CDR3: TGTGCCAGCAGCGCCCTAGGCTCTGGGGCCAACGTCCTGACTTTC.

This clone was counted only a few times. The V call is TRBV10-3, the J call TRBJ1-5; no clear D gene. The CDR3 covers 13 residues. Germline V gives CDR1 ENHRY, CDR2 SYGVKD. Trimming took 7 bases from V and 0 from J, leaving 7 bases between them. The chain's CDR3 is CAITQDSNQPQHF. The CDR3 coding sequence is TGTGCCATCACTCAGGATAGCAATCAGCCCCAGCATTTT.

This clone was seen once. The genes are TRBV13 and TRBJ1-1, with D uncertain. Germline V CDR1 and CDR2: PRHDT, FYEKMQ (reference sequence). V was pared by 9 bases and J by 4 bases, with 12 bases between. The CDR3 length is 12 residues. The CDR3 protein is CASGGSFTEAFF. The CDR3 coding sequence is TGTGCCAGTGGTGGCTCCTTCACTGAAGCTTTCTTT.

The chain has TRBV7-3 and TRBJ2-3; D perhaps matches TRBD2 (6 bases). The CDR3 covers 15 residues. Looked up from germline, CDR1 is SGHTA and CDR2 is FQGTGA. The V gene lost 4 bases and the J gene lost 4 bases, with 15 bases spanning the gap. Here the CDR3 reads CASSSWAGKADTQYF. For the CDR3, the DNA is TGTGCCAGCAGCTCTTGGGCGGGGAAGGCAGATACGCAGTATTTT.

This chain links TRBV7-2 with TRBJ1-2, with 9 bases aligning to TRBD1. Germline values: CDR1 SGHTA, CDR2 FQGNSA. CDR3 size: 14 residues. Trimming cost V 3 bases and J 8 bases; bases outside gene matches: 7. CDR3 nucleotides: TGTGCCAGCAGCTTGTCACGACAGGGGGACGGCTACACCTTC. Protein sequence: CASSLSRQGDGYTF.

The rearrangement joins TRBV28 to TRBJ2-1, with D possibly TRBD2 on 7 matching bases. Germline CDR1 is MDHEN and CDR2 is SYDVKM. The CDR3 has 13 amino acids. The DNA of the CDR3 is TGTGGGTGCGGGGGCCGCTCCTACAATGAGCAGTTCTTC. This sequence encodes CGCGGRSYNEQFF.

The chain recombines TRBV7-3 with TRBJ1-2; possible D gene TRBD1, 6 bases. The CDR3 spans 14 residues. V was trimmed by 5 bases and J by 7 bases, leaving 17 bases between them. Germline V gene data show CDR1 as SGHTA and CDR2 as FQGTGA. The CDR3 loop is CASSPTGGAGGYTF. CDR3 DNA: TGTGCCAGCAGCCCGACGGGGGGGGCAGGTGGCTACACCTTC.

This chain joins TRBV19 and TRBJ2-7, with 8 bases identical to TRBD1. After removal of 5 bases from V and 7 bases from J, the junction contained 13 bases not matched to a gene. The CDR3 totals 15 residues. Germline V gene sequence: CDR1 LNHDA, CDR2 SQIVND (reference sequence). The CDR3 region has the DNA TGTGCCAGTAGTTCTTCGGGGACAGGAGTTGGAGAGCAGTACTTC. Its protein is CASSSSGTGVGEQYF.

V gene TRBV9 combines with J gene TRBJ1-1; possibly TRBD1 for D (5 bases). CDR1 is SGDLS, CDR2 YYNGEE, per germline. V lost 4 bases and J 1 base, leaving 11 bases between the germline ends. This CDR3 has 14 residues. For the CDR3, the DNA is TGTGCCAGCAGCCCAATAACAGGGAACACTGAAGCTTTCTTT. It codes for CASSPITGNTEAFF.

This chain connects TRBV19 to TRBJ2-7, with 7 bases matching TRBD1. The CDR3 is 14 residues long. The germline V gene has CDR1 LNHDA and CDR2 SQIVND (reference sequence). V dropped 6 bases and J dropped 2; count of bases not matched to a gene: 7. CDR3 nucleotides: TGTGCCAGTAGCCTTACAGGGGCCCCCTACGAGCAGTACTTC. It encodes CASSLTGAPYEQYF. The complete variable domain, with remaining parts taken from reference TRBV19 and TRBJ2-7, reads DGGITQSPKYLFRKEGQNVTLSCEQNLNHDAMYWYRQDPGQGLRLIYYSQIVNDFQKGDIAEGYSVSREKKESFPLTVTSAQKNPTAFYLCASSLTGAPYEQYFGPGTRLTVT.

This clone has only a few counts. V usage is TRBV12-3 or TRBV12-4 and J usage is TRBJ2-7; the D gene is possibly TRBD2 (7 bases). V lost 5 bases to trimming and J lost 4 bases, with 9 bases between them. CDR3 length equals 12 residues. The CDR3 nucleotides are TGTGCCAGCAGTCGGGGGGCTTACGAGCAGTACGTC. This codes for CASSRGAYEQYV.

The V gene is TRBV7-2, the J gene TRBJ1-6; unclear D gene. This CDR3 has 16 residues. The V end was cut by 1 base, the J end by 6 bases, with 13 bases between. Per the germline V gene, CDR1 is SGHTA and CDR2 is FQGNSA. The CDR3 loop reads CASSLGAAIPNSPLHF. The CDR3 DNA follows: TGTGCCAGCAGCTTAGGGGCAGCTATTCCTAATTCACCCCTCCACTTT.

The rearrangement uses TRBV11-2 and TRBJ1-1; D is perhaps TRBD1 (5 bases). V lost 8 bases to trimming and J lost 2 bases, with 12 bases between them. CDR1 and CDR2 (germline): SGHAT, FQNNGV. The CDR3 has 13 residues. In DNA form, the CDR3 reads TGTGCCAGCTCACGACAGTTAAACACTGAAGCTTTCTTT. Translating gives CASSRQLNTEAFF.

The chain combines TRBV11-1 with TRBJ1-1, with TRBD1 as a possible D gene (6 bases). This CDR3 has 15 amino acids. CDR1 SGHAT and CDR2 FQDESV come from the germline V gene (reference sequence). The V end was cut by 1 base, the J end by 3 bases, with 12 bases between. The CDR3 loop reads CASSLGPRGYTEAFF. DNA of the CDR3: TGTGCCAGCAGCTTAGGGCCGAGGGGGTACACTGAAGCTTTCTTT.

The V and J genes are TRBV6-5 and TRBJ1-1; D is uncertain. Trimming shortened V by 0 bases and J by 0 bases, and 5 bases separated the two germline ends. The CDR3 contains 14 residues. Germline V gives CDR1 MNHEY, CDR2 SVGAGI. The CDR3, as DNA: TGTGCCAGCAGTTACTCCGAGTTGAACACTGAAGCTTTCTTT. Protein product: CASSYSELNTEAFF.